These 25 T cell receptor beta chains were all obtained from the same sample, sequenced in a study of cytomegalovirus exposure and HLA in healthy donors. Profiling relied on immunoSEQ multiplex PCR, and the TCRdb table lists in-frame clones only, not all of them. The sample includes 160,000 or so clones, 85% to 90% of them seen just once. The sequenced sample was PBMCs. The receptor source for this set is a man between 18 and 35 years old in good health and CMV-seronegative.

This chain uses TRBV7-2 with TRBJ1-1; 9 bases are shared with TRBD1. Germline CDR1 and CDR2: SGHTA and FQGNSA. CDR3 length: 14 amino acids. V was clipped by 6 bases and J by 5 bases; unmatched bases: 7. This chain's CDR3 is CASRSTGGGTEAFF. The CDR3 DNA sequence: TGTGCCAGCAGGTCGACAGGGGGTGGGACTGAAGCTTTCTTT. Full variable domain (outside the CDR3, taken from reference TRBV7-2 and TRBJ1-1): GAGVSQSPSNKVTEKGKDVELRCDPISGHTALYWYRQSLGQGLEFLIYFQGNSAPDKSGLPSDRFSAERTGGSVSTLTIQRTQQEDSAVYLCASRSTGGGTEAFFGQGTRLTVV.

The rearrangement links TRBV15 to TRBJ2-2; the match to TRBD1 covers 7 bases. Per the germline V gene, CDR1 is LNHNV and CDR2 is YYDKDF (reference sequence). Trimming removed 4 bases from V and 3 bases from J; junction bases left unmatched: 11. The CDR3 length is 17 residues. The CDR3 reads CATSMIQGWRDTGELFF. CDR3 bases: TGTGCCACCAGCATGATACAGGGGTGGCGGGACACCGGGGAGCTGTTTTTT.

CDR3 sequence (DNA): TGTGCCATGGGCTCTTTGAAGACGCAGTATTTT. It specifies CAMGSLKTQYF. The rearrangement links TRBV10-3 to TRBJ2-3; D is ambiguous. Between the trimmed V and J ends, which lost 9 bases and 9 bases, there was a span of 13 bases. The CDR3 has 11 residues. From germline, CDR1 is ENHRY and CDR2 SYGVKD.

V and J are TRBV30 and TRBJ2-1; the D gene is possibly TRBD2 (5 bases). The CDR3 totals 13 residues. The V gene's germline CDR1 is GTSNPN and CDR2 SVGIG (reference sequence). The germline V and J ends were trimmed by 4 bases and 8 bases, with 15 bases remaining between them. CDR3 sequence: CAWTRTGSYEQFF. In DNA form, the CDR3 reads TGTGCCTGGACTAGGACGGGGAGCTATGAGCAGTTCTTC.

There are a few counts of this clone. The CDR3 DNA is TGTGCCAGCAGCTTCTCGGGGGACTCCTACGAGCAGTACTTC. Its translation: CASSFSGDSYEQYF. V gene TRBV7-8 combines with J gene TRBJ2-7, with a weak D call TRBD2 (6 bases). Germline lookup yields CDR1 SGHVS and CDR2 FQNEAQ. Trimming took 3 bases from V and 0 from J, leaving 9 bases between them. The CDR3 is 14 amino acids.

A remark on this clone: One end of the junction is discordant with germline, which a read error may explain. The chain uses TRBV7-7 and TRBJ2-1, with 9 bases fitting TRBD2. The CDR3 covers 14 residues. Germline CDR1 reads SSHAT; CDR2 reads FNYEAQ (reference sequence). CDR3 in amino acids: CASSLGPVSGGQFF. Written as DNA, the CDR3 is TGTGCTAGCAGCTTAGGGCCCGTTAGCGGGGGGCAGTTCTTC.

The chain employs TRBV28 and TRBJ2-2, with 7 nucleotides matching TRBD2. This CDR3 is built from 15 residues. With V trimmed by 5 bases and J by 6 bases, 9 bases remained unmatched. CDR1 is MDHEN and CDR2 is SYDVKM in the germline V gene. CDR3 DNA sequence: TGTGCCAGCAGTCTCAGGACGGGGGGTCCCGGGGAGCTGTTTTTT. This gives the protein CASSLRTGGPGELFF.

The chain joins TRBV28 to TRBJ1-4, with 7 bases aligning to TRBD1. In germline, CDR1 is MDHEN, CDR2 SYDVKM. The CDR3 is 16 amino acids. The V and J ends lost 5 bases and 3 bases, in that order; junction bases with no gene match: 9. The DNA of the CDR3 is TGTGCCAGCAGTCCCAGGAACAGGGGACCTAATGAAAAACTGTTTTTT. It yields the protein CASSPRNRGPNEKLFF.

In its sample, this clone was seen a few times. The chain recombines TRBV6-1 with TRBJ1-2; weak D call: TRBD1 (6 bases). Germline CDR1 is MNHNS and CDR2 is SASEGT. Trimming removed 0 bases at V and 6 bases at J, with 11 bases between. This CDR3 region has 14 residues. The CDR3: CASSEALTGNGYTF. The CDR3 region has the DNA TGTGCCAGCAGTGAAGCCTTGACAGGCAATGGCTACACCTTC.

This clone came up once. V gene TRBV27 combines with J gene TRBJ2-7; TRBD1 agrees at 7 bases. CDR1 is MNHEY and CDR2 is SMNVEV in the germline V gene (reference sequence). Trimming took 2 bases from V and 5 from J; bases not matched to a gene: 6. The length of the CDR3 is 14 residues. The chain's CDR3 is CASSLTTGTHEQYF. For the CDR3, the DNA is TGTGCCAGCAGTTTAACGACAGGGACGCACGAGCAGTACTTC.

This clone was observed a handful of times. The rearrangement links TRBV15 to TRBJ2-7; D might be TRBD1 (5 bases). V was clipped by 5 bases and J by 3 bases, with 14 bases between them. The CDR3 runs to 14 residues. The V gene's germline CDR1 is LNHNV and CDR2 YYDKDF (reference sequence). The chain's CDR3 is CATSGNDRLYEQYF. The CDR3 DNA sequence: TGTGCCACCAGCGGAAACGACAGACTCTACGAGCAGTACTTC.

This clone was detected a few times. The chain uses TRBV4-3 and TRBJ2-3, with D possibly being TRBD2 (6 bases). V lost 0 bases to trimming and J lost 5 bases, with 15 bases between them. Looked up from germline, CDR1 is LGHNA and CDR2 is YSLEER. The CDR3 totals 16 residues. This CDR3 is CASSQDGRGMVDTQYF. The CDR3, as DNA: TGCGCCAGCAGCCAAGATGGTCGCGGGATGGTAGATACGCAGTATTTT.

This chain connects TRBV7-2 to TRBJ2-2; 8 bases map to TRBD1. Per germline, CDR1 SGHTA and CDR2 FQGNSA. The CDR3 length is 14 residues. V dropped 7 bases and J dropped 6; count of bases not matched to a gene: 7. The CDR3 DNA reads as TGTGCCAGCAAGGACAGGGATTTTGCCGGGGAGCTGTTTTTT. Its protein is CASKDRDFAGELFF.

CDR3 DNA: TGTGCCAGTAGCAGTATAGCTGGGGCCCTGTCAGAGCCCCAGCATTTT. Translation gives CASSSIAGALSEPQHF. The gene calls are TRBV19 and TRBJ1-5, with D possibly being TRBD1 (5 bases). The CDR3 runs 16 residues. Trimming pared 6 bases from V and 8 bases from J, leaving 23 bases between. CDR1 is LNHDA and CDR2 is SQIVND in the germline V gene (reference sequence).

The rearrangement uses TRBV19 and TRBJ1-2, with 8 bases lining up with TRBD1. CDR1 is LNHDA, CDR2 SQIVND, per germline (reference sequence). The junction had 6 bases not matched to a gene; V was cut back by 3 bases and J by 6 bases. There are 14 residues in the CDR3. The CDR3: CASSMAQTGDGYTF. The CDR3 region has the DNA TGTGCCAGTAGTATGGCGCAGACAGGGGATGGCTACACCTTC.

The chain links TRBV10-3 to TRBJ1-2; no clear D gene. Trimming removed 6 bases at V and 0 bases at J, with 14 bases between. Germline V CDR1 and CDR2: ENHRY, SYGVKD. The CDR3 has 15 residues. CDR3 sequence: CAIRPDSPANYGYTF. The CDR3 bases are TGTGCCATCAGACCCGATTCTCCAGCTAACTATGGCTACACCTTC.

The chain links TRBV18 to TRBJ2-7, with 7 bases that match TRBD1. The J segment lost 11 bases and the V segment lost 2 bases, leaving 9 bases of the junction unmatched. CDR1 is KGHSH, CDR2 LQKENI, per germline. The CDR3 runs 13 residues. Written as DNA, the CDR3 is TGTGCCAGCTCACCAGGGACAGCCGAGGGAGAGTACTTC. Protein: CASSPGTAEGEYF.

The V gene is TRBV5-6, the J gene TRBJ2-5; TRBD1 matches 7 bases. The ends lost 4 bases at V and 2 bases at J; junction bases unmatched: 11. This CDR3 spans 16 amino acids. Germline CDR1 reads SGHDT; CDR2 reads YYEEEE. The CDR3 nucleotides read TGTGCCAGCAGCGACTCGGACAGGACACCACAAGAGACCCAGTACTTC. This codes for CASSDSDRTPQETQYF.

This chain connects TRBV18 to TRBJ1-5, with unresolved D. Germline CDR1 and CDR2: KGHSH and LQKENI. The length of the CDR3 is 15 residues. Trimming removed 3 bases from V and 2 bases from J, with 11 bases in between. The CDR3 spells CASSPAGSGNQPQHF. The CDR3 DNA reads TGTGCCAGCTCACCTGCGGGGTCGGGCAATCAGCCCCAGCATTTT.

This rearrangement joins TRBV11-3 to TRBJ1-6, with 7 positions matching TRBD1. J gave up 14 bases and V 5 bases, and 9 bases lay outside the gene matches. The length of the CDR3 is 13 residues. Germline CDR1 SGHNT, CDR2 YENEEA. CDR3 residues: CASSETQGSTLHF. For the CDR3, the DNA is TGTGCCAGCAGCGAGACACAGGGGTCGACCCTCCACTTT.

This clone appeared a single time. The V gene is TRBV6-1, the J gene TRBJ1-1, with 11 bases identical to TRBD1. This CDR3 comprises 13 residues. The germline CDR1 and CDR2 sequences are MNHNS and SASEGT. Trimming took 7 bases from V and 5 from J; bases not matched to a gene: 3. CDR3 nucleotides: TGTGCCAGCAAGGACAGGGGGCAAACTGAAGCTTTCTTT. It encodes CASKDRGQTEAFF.

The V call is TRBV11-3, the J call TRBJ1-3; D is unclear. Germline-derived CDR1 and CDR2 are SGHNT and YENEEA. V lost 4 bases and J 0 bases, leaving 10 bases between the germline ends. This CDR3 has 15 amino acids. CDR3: CASSWEFGSGNTIYF. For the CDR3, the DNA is TGTGCCAGCAGCTGGGAGTTCGGCTCTGGAAACACCATATATTTT.

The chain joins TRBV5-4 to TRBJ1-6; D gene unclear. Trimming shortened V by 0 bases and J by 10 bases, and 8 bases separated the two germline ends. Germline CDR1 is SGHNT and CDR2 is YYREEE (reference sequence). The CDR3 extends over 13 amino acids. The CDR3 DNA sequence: TGTGCCAGCAGCTTGGCACAACAGTCACCCCTCCACTTT. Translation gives CASSLAQQSPLHF.

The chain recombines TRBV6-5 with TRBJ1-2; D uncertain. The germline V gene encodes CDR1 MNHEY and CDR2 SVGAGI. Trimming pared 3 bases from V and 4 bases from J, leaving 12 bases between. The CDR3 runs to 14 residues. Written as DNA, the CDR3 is TGTGCCAGCAGTTATGATTTAACCGGCTATGGCTACACCTTC. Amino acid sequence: CASSYDLTGYGYTF.

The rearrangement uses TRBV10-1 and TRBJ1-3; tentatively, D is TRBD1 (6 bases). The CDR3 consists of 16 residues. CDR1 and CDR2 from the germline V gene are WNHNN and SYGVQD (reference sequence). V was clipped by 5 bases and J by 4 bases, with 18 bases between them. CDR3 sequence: CASSKSVAGVGNTIYF. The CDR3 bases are TGCGCCAGCAGTAAATCGGTGGCAGGGGTCGGAAACACCATATATTTT.